This record concerns one TCR beta chain sequence. Its antigen remains unidentified. This entry belongs to a study of regulatory T cells in long-lasting Graves disease. Study-level points and caveats: Segments TRBV28, TRBJ1-2 and TRBJ2-5 showed preferential usage in persistent disease.

The time point denotes: newly diagnosed GD, antithyroid drugs for less than 3 months. PBMC-extracted RNA yielded the TCR library. EDTA tubes received approximately 9.8 milliliters of drawn peripheral blood. Libraries of TCR beta came from iRepertoire HTBI primers plus Arm-PCR of CDR3 regions. TCRdb analysed the multiplex PCR reads with MiXCR anew, one entry per CDR3 protein. In the table there are a few hundred thousand distinct CDR3 sequences, roughly 15% of which are singletons. The CDR3 totals 15 residues. Between the trimmed V and J ends, which lost 0 bases and 5 bases, there was a span of 16 bases. Germline values: CDR1 DFQATT, CDR2 SNEGSKA (reference sequence). This same sample was also part of a study on T cells in Graves' hyperthyroidism and ophthalmopathy. That source adds: Newly diagnosed patients aged 18 to 65 had hyperthyroidism of under 2 months' duration.

The material was peripheral blood mononuclear cells (PBMCs), obtained at new diagnosis, from a patient treated with antithyroid drugs. The chain couples TRBV20-1 to TRBJ2-5, with TRBD1 as a possible D gene (6 bases). This sequence originates from a woman aged 45 to 65 with Graves disease. The CDR3 loop reads CSARDAQTGLETQYF. Here the CDR3 DNA reads TGCAGTGCTAGAGATGCCCAGACAGGTTTGGAGACCCAGTACTTC.